The present T cell receptor beta chain was sequenced within a study of vaccination and CD4 T cells after COVID-19. Study-wide context: Participants were given two doses of BNT162b2 or mRNA-1273 vaccine.

This clonotype was seen a few times. Its antigen is undetermined. Findings of the study overall: Clonotypes reactive to SARS-CoV-2 had a median that went up from about 20 to 38, but not significantly.

Stated treatment: roughly ten-day PBMC culture with coronavirus spike peptide pools or control peptides (ViraFEST assay). First, ViraFEST expanded antigen-specific T cells with peptide pools, and next it sequenced the TCRs. CD4+ T cells that had been cultured provided DNA sequenced with the Oncomine TCR Beta short-read assay. MiXCR, run by TCRdb on the PCR reads, gives a single entry per CDR3 protein. In the table there are 10,000 to 15,000 distinct CDR3 sequences, 45% of which are singletons. This CDR3 is 13 amino acids long. CDR1 is MNHEY and CDR2 is SMNVEV in the germline V gene (reference sequence). Deletions cut 5 bases from V and 1 base from J, with 8 bases between.

J is TRBJ1-1 and V is TRBV27; D gene uncertain. This sample comprised cultured CD4+ T cells from blood, obtained after SARS-CoV-2 vaccination. This sequence originates from a human donor with COVID-19. The CDR3 sequence is CASSPRKNTEAFF. The DNA for the CDR3 is TGTGCCAGCAGTCCCCGAAAGAACACTGAAGCTTTCTTT.